These 4 T cell receptor beta chains came from one sample sequenced in a study of control samples from healthy donors and cancer patients. Measured with immunoSEQ multiplex PCR; TCRdb has only the in-frame clones, and not every one. The table shows 100,000 to 150,000 clones, with about 88% occurring only once. The sample consisted of blood. The receptors shown here come from a man between 50 and 59 years old in good health.

The V call is TRBV5-5, the J call TRBJ2-1; D possibly corresponds to TRBD2 (5 bases). Germline values: CDR1 SGHKS, CDR2 YYEKEE (reference sequence). This CDR3 region has 17 residues. V was clipped by 5 bases and J by 0 bases, with 18 bases between them. DNA of the CDR3: TGTGCCAGCAGTGTAGGCGGGTCCCCGAGCTCCTACAATGAGCAGTTCTTC. It is translated as CASSVGGSPSSYNEQFF. Full variable domain (outside the CDR3, taken from reference TRBV5-5 and TRBJ2-1): DAGVTQSPTHLIKTRGQQVTLRCSPISGHKSVSWYQQVLGQGPQFIFQYYEKEERGRGNFPDRFSARQFPNYSSELNVNALLLGDSALYLCASSVGGSPSSYNEQFFGPGTRLTVL.

V gene TRBV28 combines with J gene TRBJ2-2, with 9 positions matching TRBD2. J gave up 0 bases and V 5 bases, and 7 bases lay outside the gene matches. Germline values: CDR1 MDHEN, CDR2 SYDVKM. This CDR3 has 17 amino acids. The CDR3, as DNA: TGTGCCAGCAGTCCATCTAGCGGGGAAACGAACACCGGGGAGCTGTTTTTT. This sequence encodes CASSPSSGETNTGELFF. Full variable domain (missing parts from reference TRBV28 and TRBJ2-2): DVKVTQSSRYLVKRTGEKVFLECVQDMDHENMFWYRQDPGLGLRLIYFSYDVKMKEKGDIPEGYSVSREKKERFSLILESASTNQTSMYLCASSPSSGETNTGELFFGEGSRLTVL.

V and J are TRBV19 and TRBJ1-3, with TRBD1 identical over 10 bases. V was clipped by 2 bases and J by 0 bases; unmatched bases: 7. The CDR3 spans 18 residues. Germline V gene data show CDR1 as LNHDA and CDR2 as SQIVND (reference sequence). CDR3 in DNA: TGTGCCAGTAGTATAAGGACAGGGGGTCTGAGCTCTGGAAACACCATATATTTT. Protein: CASSIRTGGLSSGNTIYF.

The chain couples TRBV28 to TRBJ1-1, with D tentatively TRBD1 (5 bases). CDR1 and CDR2 from the germline V gene are MDHEN and SYDVKM. V was clipped by 8 bases and J by 6 bases, with 16 bases between them. The CDR3 has 13 amino acids. The CDR3 region has the DNA TGTGCCAGCGTAAGGCAGGGTCAACCTGAAGCTTTCTTT. Amino acids: CASVRQGQPEAFF.